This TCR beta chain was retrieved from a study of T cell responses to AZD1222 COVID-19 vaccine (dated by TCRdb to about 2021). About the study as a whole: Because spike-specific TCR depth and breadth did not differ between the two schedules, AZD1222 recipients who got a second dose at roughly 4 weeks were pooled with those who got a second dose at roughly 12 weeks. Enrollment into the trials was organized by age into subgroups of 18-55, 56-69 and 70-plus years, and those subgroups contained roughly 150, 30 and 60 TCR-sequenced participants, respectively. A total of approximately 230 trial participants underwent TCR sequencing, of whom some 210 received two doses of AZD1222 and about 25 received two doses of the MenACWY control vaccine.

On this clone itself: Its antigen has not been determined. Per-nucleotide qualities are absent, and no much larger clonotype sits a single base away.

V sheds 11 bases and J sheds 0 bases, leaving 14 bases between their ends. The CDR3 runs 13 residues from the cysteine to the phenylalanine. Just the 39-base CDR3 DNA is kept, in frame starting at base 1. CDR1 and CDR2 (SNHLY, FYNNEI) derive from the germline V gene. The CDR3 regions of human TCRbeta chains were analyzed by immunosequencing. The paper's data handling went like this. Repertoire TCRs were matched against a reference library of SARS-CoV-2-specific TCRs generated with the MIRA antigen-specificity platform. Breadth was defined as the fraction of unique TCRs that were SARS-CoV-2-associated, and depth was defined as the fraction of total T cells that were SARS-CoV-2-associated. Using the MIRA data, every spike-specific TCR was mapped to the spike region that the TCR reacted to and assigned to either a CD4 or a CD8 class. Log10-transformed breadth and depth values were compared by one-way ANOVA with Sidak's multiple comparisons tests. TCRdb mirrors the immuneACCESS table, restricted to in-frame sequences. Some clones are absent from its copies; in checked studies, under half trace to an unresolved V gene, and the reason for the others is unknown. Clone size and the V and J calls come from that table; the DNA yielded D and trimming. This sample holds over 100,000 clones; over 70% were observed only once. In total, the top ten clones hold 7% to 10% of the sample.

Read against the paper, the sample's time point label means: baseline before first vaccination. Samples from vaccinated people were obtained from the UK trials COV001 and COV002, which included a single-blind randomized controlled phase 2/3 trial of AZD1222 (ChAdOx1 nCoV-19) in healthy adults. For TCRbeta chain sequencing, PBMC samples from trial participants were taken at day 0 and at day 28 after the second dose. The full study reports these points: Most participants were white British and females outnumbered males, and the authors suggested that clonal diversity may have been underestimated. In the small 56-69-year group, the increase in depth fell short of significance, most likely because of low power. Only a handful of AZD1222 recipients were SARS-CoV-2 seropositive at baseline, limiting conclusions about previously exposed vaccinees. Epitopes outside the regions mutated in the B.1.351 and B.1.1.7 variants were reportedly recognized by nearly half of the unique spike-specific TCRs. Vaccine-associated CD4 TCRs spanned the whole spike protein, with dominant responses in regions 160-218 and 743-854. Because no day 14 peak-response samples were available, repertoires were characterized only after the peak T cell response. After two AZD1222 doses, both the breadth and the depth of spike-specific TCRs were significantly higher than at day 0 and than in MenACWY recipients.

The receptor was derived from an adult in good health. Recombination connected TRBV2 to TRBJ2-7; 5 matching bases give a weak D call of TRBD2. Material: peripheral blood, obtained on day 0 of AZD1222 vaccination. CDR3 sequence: CARGYRSSYEQYF. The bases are TGTGCCCGGGGATACAGAAGCTCCTACGAGCAGTACTTC.